This T cell receptor beta chain derives from a study of cytomegalovirus exposure and HLA in healthy donors. Regarding the study as a whole: A later analysis found first-cohort TCR clusters tended to co-occur in the 130 or so validation repertoires. Researchers counted 180 or so TCR beta chains as cytomegalovirus-associated. Published work reported that the classifier diagnosed cytomegalovirus status with high specificity and sensitivity.

This clone was recorded only once. The antigen is not known. Produced via immunoSEQ multiplex PCR; TCRdb's table is partial and in-frame only. The data hold some 140,000 clones, with 84% observed a single time. Per the germline V gene, CDR1 is LNHDA and CDR2 is SQIVND (reference sequence). The CDR3 extends over 15 amino acids. V shed 7 bases and J shed 5 bases, with 20 bases lying between them. Material for sequencing was PBMCs. The sequence came from a young woman in good health and CMV-seronegative. The chain employs TRBV19 and TRBJ2-5; TRBD1 is a possible D gene (6 bases). The CDR3 nucleotides read TGTGCCAGTAAGAGGACAGCAATTCCGGGGGAGACCCAGTACTTC. It is translated as CASKRTAIPGETQYF.